This TCR beta chain was recovered during a study of cytomegalovirus exposure and HLA in healthy donors. Between the trimmed V and J ends, which lost 1 base and 4 bases, there was a span of 8 bases. The CDR3 length is 14 residues. Per germline, CDR1 SEHNR and CDR2 FQNEAQ (reference sequence). Clones were sequenced by immunoSEQ multiplex PCR, and TCRdb holds only the in-frame ones, with some missing. The sample includes about 56,000 clones, roughly nine tenths seen only once; the top ten take about 1%. The source is a man between 18 and 29 years old in good health and CMV-seronegative. This chain connects TRBV7-9 to TRBJ1-5, with D perhaps TRBD1 (5 bases). The sequenced sample was PBMCs. The CDR3 loop reads CASSLETANQPQHF. The CDR3 DNA reads TGTGCCAGCAGCTTAGAGACAGCAAATCAGCCCCAGCATTTT.